This TCR beta chain was profiled in a study of cytomegalovirus exposure and HLA in healthy donors. Overall study results and limits: Listed as cytomegalovirus-associated were over 150 TCR beta chains.

As regards this clone: The antigen remains unidentified.

The CDR3 loop spans 15 amino acids. The V end lost 4 bases, the J end lost 7 bases, and 20 bases lay between the germline ends. Germline loops: CDR1 SGHNT, CDR2 YYREEE (reference sequence). The primer mix had 60 Vbeta and 13 Jbeta primers. The protocol was immunoSEQ multiplex PCR, while the TCRdb copy is restricted to in-frame clones and leaves out a portion. The table gives tens of thousands of clones; the top ten clones make up approximately 15% of it. Sequencing was carried out using PBMCs. The receptor comes from a man aged 45-60 years in good health and CMV-seropositive. The chain uses TRBV5-4 and TRBJ1-1; perhaps TRBD1 as D (5 bases). The CDR3 sequence is CASSPRGGYTLEAFF. Written as DNA, the CDR3 is TGTGCCAGCAGCCCGAGGGGAGGGTACACACTTGAAGCTTTCTTT.